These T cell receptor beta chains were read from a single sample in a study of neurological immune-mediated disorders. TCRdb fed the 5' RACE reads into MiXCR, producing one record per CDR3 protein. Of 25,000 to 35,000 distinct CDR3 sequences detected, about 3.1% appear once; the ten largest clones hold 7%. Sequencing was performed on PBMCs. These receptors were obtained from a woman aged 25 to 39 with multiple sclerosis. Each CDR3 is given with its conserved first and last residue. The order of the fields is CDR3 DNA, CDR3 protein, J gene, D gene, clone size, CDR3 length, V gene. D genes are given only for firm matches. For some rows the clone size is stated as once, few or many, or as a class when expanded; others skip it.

TGCGCCAGCAGCGCAGGGGGCGTCCCCATAACTGAAGCTTTCTTT CASSAGGVPITEAFF TRBJ1-1 TRBD1 many 15 TRBV5-1
TGCAGTGCTACCCCGGCTGGAAACACCATATATTTT CSATPAGNTIYF TRBJ1-3 NA many 12 TRBV20-1
TGCGCCAGCAGCTTGGGGGACAGGGATGCAGATACGCAGTATTTT CASSLGDRDADTQYF TRBJ2-3 TRBD1 many 15 TRBV5-1
TGCGCCAGCAGCTTTGGACTAGCGGGGATCTACGAGCAGTACTTC CASSFGLAGIYEQYF TRBJ2-7 TRBD2 many 15 TRBV4-3
TGCGCCAGCAGTGTGGGGCAGAGGAACACCGGGGAGCTGTTTTTT CASSVGQRNTGELFF TRBJ2-2 NA many 15 TRBV5-1
TGTGCCAGCAGCTCGGGACTAGCGGGACAAGAGACCCAGTACTTC CASSSGLAGQETQYF TRBJ2-5 TRBD2 many 15 TRBV7-2
TGTGCCAGCAGTTTTGGAGGGGGACCCCTCCACTTT CASSFGGGPLHF TRBJ1-6 NA many 12 TRBV7-9
TGTGCCAGCAGTGGTGGCAGGGCCTACAATGAGCAGTTCTTC CASSGGRAYNEQFF TRBJ2-1 NA many 14 TRBV7-9
TGTGCCAGCAAACAGGGGCGGCAGCCCCAGCATTTT CASKQGRQPQHF TRBJ1-5 TRBD1 NA 12 TRBV12-3/TRBV12-4
TGCGCCAGCAGCTTTAGACTCACAATGACCGGGGAGCTGTTTTTT CASSFRLTMTGELFF TRBJ2-2 NA many 15 TRBV5-1
TGTGCCACCAGCCCTTCCGGGGGGACCTACAATGAGCAGTTCTTC CATSPSGGTYNEQFF TRBJ2-1 TRBD2 many 15 TRBV24-1
TGTGCCAGCAGCCGCTACCAAACACCGAACACTGAAGCTTTCTTT CASSRYQTPNTEAFF TRBJ1-1 NA many 15 TRBV5-6
TGTGCCAGCAGCACTCTAGCGGGAGGTTTAAATGAGCAGTTCTTC CASSTLAGGLNEQFF TRBJ2-1 TRBD2 many 15 TRBV7-9
TGTGCCAGCAGTATGACAGGGAATCAGCCCCAGCATTTT CASSMTGNQPQHF TRBJ1-5 TRBD1 few 13 TRBV27
TGTGCCAGCAGCCTCCCTGGAGAGTTAAACACCGGGGAGCTGTTTTTT CASSLPGELNTGELFF TRBJ2-2 NA many 16 TRBV7-8
TGTGCCAGCAGCCCGGGCCTAGAACGATCCTACGAGCAGTACTTC CASSPGLERSYEQYF TRBJ2-7 NA many 15 TRBV7-2
TGCGCCAGCAGCTTGGCTCCGACAGGGCCTGAAGATACGCAGTATTTT CASSLAPTGPEDTQYF TRBJ2-3 TRBD1 many 16 TRBV5-1
TGCGCCAGCAGCCAATACGACGGGGCGGGAAGCACAGATACGCAGTATTTT CASSQYDGAGSTDTQYF TRBJ2-3 NA many 17 TRBV4-3
TGCAGCGTTGGGAAGATTGGGGCGGGAGAAGCTTTCTTT CSVGKIGAGEAFF TRBJ1-1 NA NA 13 TRBV29-1
TGTGCCAGCAGTTACAGCTTCTCTGGGGCCAACGTCCTGACTTTC CASSYSFSGANVLTF TRBJ2-6 NA many 15 TRBV6-5
TGCGCCAGCAGCCGCGGGGACGGGACAACCTACGAGCAGTACTTC CASSRGDGTTYEQYF TRBJ2-7 NA many 15 TRBV5-1
TGTGCCAGCAGCTTAAGATCCCCGGGACAGTCGGGGAATTCACCCCTCCACTTT CASSLRSPGQSGNSPLHF TRBJ1-6 TRBD1 many 18 TRBV7-2
TGCAGTGCAGTATCCGGGACAGCTAATGAAAAACTGTTTTTT CSAVSGTANEKLFF TRBJ1-4 TRBD1 medium-sized 14 TRBV20-1
TGTGCCAGCAGCACACGGACAGGGAGAGAAATTCAGTACTTC CASSTRTGREIQYF TRBJ2-4 TRBD1 many 14 TRBV7-2
TGTGCCAGCAGTTACTGTGTCAGAATAGCCAAAAACATTCAGTACTTC CASSYCVRIAKNIQYF TRBJ2-4 NA many 16 TRBV6-2/TRBV6-3
TGTGCCAGCAGCTTGGTTCAGGGGAATGAGCAGTTCTTC CASSLVQGNEQFF TRBJ2-1 NA many 13 TRBV5-4
TGTGCCACCAGCAGAGGCGGGAGCCCCGACAATGAGCAGTTCTTC CATSRGGSPDNEQFF TRBJ2-1 TRBD2 NA 15 TRBV15
TGCGCCAGCAGCCCCGGGACAGGGGGGATCGAGCAGTACTTC CASSPGTGGIEQYF TRBJ2-7 TRBD1 many 14 TRBV5-1
TGTGCCAGCAGCATTGGAGGGGGCACTGAAGCTTTCTTT CASSIGGGTEAFF TRBJ1-1 NA few 13 TRBV7-9
TGCAGTGCCTGTATTTTGGGGAAGGGCCCATTCACTGAAGCTTTCTTT CSACILGKGPFTEAFF TRBJ1-1 NA medium-sized 16 TRBV20-1
TGTGCCAGCAGTCGAAGAGGTGGCGGGGAGCTGTTTTTT CASSRRGGGELFF TRBJ2-2 NA many 13 TRBV3-1
TGCAGTGCTCCTCGCCCGGGGGGGATTACTAATGAGCAGTTCTTC CSAPRPGGITNEQFF TRBJ2-1 TRBD2 many 15 TRBV20-1
TGTGCCAGCAGCTCGCCCTGGACTAGCGGGGGGTCAGATACGCAGTATTTT CASSSPWTSGGSDTQYF TRBJ2-3 TRBD2 many 17 TRBV7-9